These T cell receptor beta chains were read from a single sample in a study of blood T cell repertoires in COVID-19. The method was immunoSEQ multiplex PCR; TCRdb's version includes in-frame clones alone and lacks a portion of them. The sample contains a few hundred thousand clones, 75% to 90% of which appear only once. Sequencing was carried out using peripheral blood. Receptor source: a man in his 60s who had recovered from COVID-19. Both conserved end residues are part of each CDR3. The D gene is left open where the match is weak. Expanded clones get a size class; other rows say once, few or many, or leave the size out.

V gene: TRBV5-8
D gene: -
J gene: TRBJ2-3
clone size: -
CDR3 protein: CASSLYVAGATDTQYF
CDR3 DNA: TGTGCCAGCAGCTTGTATGTCGCGGGGGCGACAGATACGCAGTATTTT

V gene: TRBV30
D gene: -
J gene: TRBJ1-1
clone size: -
CDR3 protein: CAWSGQAEAFF
CDR3 DNA: TGTGCCTGGTCAGGTCAGGCTGAAGCTTTCTTT

V gene: TRBV12-3/TRBV12-4
D gene: -
J gene: TRBJ2-5
clone size: -
CDR3 protein: CASSLGQKETQYF
CDR3 DNA: TGTGCCAGCAGTTTGGGACAAAAAGAGACCCAGTACTTC

V gene: TRBV6-5
D gene: -
J gene: TRBJ2-2
clone size: -
CDR3 protein: CASSYSGVSNTGELFF
CDR3 DNA: TGTGCCAGCAGTTACTCAGGGGTCTCGAACACCGGGGAGCTGTTTTTT

V gene: TRBV29-1
D gene: -
J gene: TRBJ2-7
clone size: -
CDR3 protein: CSVEDPSGSYEQYF
CDR3 DNA: TGCAGCGTTGAAGATCCATCAGGTTCCTACGAGCAGTACTTC

V gene: TRBV6-5
D gene: TRBD1
J gene: TRBJ1-2
clone size: -
CDR3 protein: CASSKLEGALGYTF
CDR3 DNA: TGTGCCAGCAGTAAACTAGAGGGGGCGCTGGGCTACACCTTC

V gene: TRBV7-9
D gene: TRBD1
J gene: TRBJ2-1
clone size: once
CDR3 protein: CASSLDRGSYNEQFF
CDR3 DNA: TGTGCCAGCAGCCTAGACAGGGGCTCCTACAATGAGCAGTTCTTC

V gene: TRBV5-5
D gene: TRBD2
J gene: TRBJ2-5
clone size: -
CDR3 protein: CASSTLQTSGGRETQYF
CDR3 DNA: TGTGCCAGCAGCACCTTACAAACTAGCGGGGGGAGGGAGACCCAGTACTTC

V gene: TRBV18
D gene: -
J gene: TRBJ2-3
clone size: -
CDR3 protein: CASSPRQVGAGSTDTQYF
CDR3 DNA: TGTGCCAGCTCACCCCGCCAGGTTGGTGCGGGGAGCACAGATACGCAGTATTTT

V gene: TRBV5-6
D gene: -
J gene: TRBJ1-1
clone size: -
CDR3 protein: CASSLAGGKTTFF
CDR3 DNA: TGTGCCAGCAGCTTGGCCGGCGGGAAAACGACTTTCTTT

V gene: TRBV15
D gene: -
J gene: TRBJ2-7
clone size: -
CDR3 protein: CATSKGQHYEQYF
CDR3 DNA: TGTGCCACCAGCAAAGGACAGCACTACGAGCAGTACTTC

V gene: TRBV5-1
D gene: TRBD2
J gene: TRBJ2-6
clone size: -
CDR3 protein: CASSLGLAGGRGANVLTF
CDR3 DNA: TGCGCCAGCAGCTTGGGACTAGCGGGGGGGCGCGGGGCCAACGTCCTGACTTTC

V gene: TRBV6-5
D gene: -
J gene: TRBJ1-5
clone size: -
CDR3 protein: CAGDDRGGRQPQHF
CDR3 DNA: TGTGCCGGGGACGATCGGGGGGGCCGTCAGCCCCAGCATTTT

V gene: TRBV10-3
D gene: TRBD1
J gene: TRBJ2-5
clone size: -
CDR3 protein: CAISAGQRDRETQYF
CDR3 DNA: TGTGCCATCAGTGCAGGACAGAGGGACAGAGAGACCCAGTACTTC

V gene: TRBV5-4
D gene: TRBD1
J gene: TRBJ2-5
clone size: once
CDR3 protein: CASSSQGLGETQYF
CDR3 DNA: TGTGCCAGCAGCTCACAGGGGTTGGGGGAGACCCAGTACTTC

V gene: TRBV4-2
D gene: TRBD2
J gene: TRBJ2-3
clone size: -
CDR3 protein: CASSQGGGTDTQYF
CDR3 DNA: TGTGCCAGCAGCCAGGGGGGGGGCACAGATACGCAGTATTTT

V gene: TRBV7-8
D gene: -
J gene: TRBJ1-2
clone size: -
CDR3 protein: CASSLGLTTNYGYTF
CDR3 DNA: TGTGCCAGCAGCCTAGGTTTAACAACCAACTATGGCTACACCTTC

V gene: TRBV28
D gene: TRBD1
J gene: TRBJ1-6
clone size: -
CDR3 protein: CASSPGGRNSPLHF
CDR3 DNA: TGTGCCAGCAGCCCAGGGGGCAGGAATTCACCCCTCCACTTT

V gene: TRBV5-1
D gene: TRBD2
J gene: TRBJ2-3
clone size: -
CDR3 protein: CASIHQLKTSGTGYTDTQYF
CDR3 DNA: TGCGCCAGCATACATCAATTAAAGACTAGCGGGACGGGGTACACAGATACGCAGTATTTT

V gene: TRBV19
D gene: -
J gene: TRBJ2-7
clone size: -
CDR3 protein: CASSPNSRGYEQYF
CDR3 DNA: TGTGCCAGTAGTCCGAACAGCAGGGGTTACGAGCAGTACTTC

V gene: TRBV11-2
D gene: -
J gene: TRBJ1-3
clone size: -
CDR3 protein: CASSRGVFGLAGNTIYF
CDR3 DNA: TGTGCCAGCAGCCGCGGGGTGTTCGGGTTAGCGGGAAACACCATATATTTT

V gene: TRBV20-1
D gene: -
J gene: TRBJ1-1
clone size: few
CDR3 protein: CSARGSGEAFF
CDR3 DNA: TGCAGTGCTAGGGGCAGTGGTGAAGCTTTCTTT

V gene: TRBV19
D gene: TRBD2
J gene: TRBJ2-3
clone size: -
CDR3 protein: CASSMRGGTDTQYF
CDR3 DNA: TGTGCCAGTAGTATGCGGGGGGGCACAGATACGCAGTATTTT

V gene: TRBV5-1
D gene: -
J gene: TRBJ2-5
clone size: -
CDR3 protein: CASSFPGWPLQETQYF
CDR3 DNA: TGCGCCAGCAGCTTTCCAGGCTGGCCACTCCAAGAGACCCAGTACTTC

V gene: TRBV6-2/TRBV6-3
D gene: TRBD2
J gene: TRBJ2-1
clone size: -
CDR3 protein: CASSSGTSGSSEQFF
CDR3 DNA: TGTGCCAGCAGTTCCGGGACTAGCGGGAGCAGTGAGCAGTTCTTC

V gene: TRBV19
D gene: -
J gene: TRBJ1-2
clone size: -
CDR3 protein: CASWDINYGYTF
CDR3 DNA: TGTGCCAGTTGGGACATTAACTATGGCTACACCTTC

V gene: TRBV19
D gene: -
J gene: TRBJ1-5
clone size: -
CDR3 protein: CASSNTGSTNQPQHF
CDR3 DNA: TGTGCCAGTAGTAATACAGGGAGTACCAATCAGCCCCAGCATTTT

V gene: TRBV12-3/TRBV12-4
D gene: TRBD1
J gene: TRBJ1-2
clone size: -
CDR3 protein: CASNTGTGFGYTF
CDR3 DNA: TGTGCCAGCAACACCGGGACAGGGTTTGGCTACACCTTC

V gene: TRBV19
D gene: -
J gene: TRBJ1-1
clone size: -
CDR3 protein: CATNTNTEAFF
CDR3 DNA: TGTGCCACCAACACGAACACTGAAGCTTTCTTT

V gene: TRBV5-5
D gene: TRBD2
J gene: TRBJ2-5
clone size: -
CDR3 protein: CASSLQAGGPLGQETQYF
CDR3 DNA: TGTGCCAGCAGCTTACAAGCGGGAGGGCCCTTGGGCCAAGAGACCCAGTACTTC

V gene: TRBV6-2/TRBV6-3
D gene: TRBD2
J gene: TRBJ2-5
clone size: -
CDR3 protein: CASSWVSGGAKIQETQYF
CDR3 DNA: TGTGCCAGCAGTTGGGTCAGCGGGGGGGCAAAAATTCAAGAGACCCAGTACTTC

V gene: TRBV5-1
D gene: -
J gene: TRBJ2-3
clone size: -
CDR3 protein: CASSMPPKGHGTPSTDTQYF
CDR3 DNA: TGCGCCAGCAGTATGCCCCCGAAGGGACACGGGACCCCTAGCACAGATACGCAGTATTTT

V gene: TRBV3-1/TRBV3-2
D gene: -
J gene: TRBJ2-3
clone size: -
CDR3 protein: CASSQVGLPTDTQYF
CDR3 DNA: TGTGCCAGCAGCCAAGTTGGACTACCCACAGATACGCAGTATTTT

V gene: TRBV9
D gene: -
J gene: TRBJ1-1
clone size: -
CDR3 protein: CASNPTHSTEAFF
CDR3 DNA: TGTGCCAGCAACCCGACCCACAGTACTGAAGCTTTCTTT

V gene: TRBV12-3/TRBV12-4
D gene: TRBD2
J gene: TRBJ2-5
clone size: -
CDR3 protein: CASSAGLVKYF
CDR3 DNA: TGTGCCAGCAGTGCCGGACTAGTCAAGTACTTC

V gene: TRBV7-8
D gene: -
J gene: TRBJ1-5
clone size: once
CDR3 protein: CASSVTTGQISNQPQHF
CDR3 DNA: TGTGCCAGCAGCGTGACGACGGGACAAATTAGCAATCAGCCCCAGCATTTT

V gene: TRBV5-4
D gene: TRBD2
J gene: TRBJ2-3
clone size: -
CDR3 protein: CASSSSGVGTDTQYF
CDR3 DNA: TGTGCCAGCAGTTCCAGCGGGGTAGGCACAGATACGCAGTATTTT

V gene: TRBV5-1
D gene: TRBD1
J gene: TRBJ2-7
clone size: -
CDR3 protein: CASRRSGTGIAEQYF
CDR3 DNA: TGCGCCAGCAGAAGGTCCGGGACAGGGATAGCAGAGCAGTACTTC

V gene: TRBV4-1
D gene: TRBD1
J gene: TRBJ1-2
clone size: -
CDR3 protein: CASSQGQGVIYGYTF
CDR3 DNA: TGCGCCAGCAGCCAAGGACAGGGAGTGATCTATGGCTACACCTTC

V gene: TRBV18
D gene: TRBD2
J gene: TRBJ2-4
clone size: -
CDR3 protein: CASSPPGGLERNIQYF
CDR3 DNA: TGTGCCAGCTCACCACCGGGGGGACTAGAGAGGAACATTCAGTACTTC

V gene: TRBV5-4
D gene: TRBD1
J gene: TRBJ2-1
clone size: -
CDR3 protein: CASSGGTGRNEQFF
CDR3 DNA: TGTGCCAGCAGCGGTGGGACAGGGCGGAATGAGCAGTTCTTC

V gene: TRBV5-1
D gene: -
J gene: TRBJ2-2
clone size: -
CDR3 protein: CASSLEAGLGELFF
CDR3 DNA: TGCGCCAGCAGCTTGGAAGCAGGCCTGGGGGAGCTGTTTTTT

V gene: TRBV7-8
D gene: TRBD2
J gene: TRBJ2-1
clone size: -
CDR3 protein: CASSLMWSGGAIWASEQFF
CDR3 DNA: TGTGCCAGCAGCTTAATGTGGTCGGGAGGGGCTATTTGGGCGAGTGAGCAGTTCTTC

V gene: TRBV7-9
D gene: TRBD1
J gene: TRBJ1-2
clone size: once
CDR3 protein: CASTRQGENYGYTF
CDR3 DNA: TGTGCCAGCACCCGACAGGGCGAAAATTATGGCTACACCTTC

V gene: TRBV6-1
D gene: TRBD2
J gene: TRBJ2-2
clone size: -
CDR3 protein: CASSEHPGGPKAGELFF
CDR3 DNA: TGTGCCAGCAGTGAACACCCGGGGGGGCCTAAGGCCGGGGAGCTGTTTTTT

V gene: TRBV30
D gene: -
J gene: TRBJ2-7
clone size: -
CDR3 protein: CAWSQGGTSYEQYF
CDR3 DNA: TGTGCCTGGAGTCAGGGGGGAACCTCCTACGAGCAGTACTTC

V gene: TRBV19
D gene: -
J gene: TRBJ2-3
clone size: -
CDR3 protein: CASSKGLPSTDTQYF
CDR3 DNA: TGTGCCAGTAGTAAAGGACTACCTAGCACAGATACGCAGTATTTT